This section outlines one TCR beta chain sequence together with its context. This record belongs to a study of blood T cell repertoires in COVID-19. Study-level information: The samples span acute and convalescent COVID-19 from the United States, Italy and Spain. In each case, the material was cDNA or gDNA derived from T cells, B-cell-depleted T cells, or PBMCs.

Generated by immunoSEQ multiplex PCR, the TCRdb table keeps only in-frame clones and is missing some. The sample consists of under 80,000 clones, around 85% of them appearing once. The sequenced sample consisted of peripheral blood. The sequence derives from a man aged 50 or older with active COVID-19.

DNA for the CDR3: TGTGCCAGCAGTTACCTTGGGACAGGTTTTGCCGATGAGCAGTTCTTC. Its protein is CASSYLGTGFADEQFF. The gene calls are TRBV6-2 or TRBV6-3 and TRBJ2-1; TRBD1 aligns across 8 bases. Germline lookup yields CDR1 MNHEY and CDR2 SVGEGT. V shed 2 bases and J 8 bases; nucleotides not matched to a gene: 11. This CDR3 region has 16 residues.